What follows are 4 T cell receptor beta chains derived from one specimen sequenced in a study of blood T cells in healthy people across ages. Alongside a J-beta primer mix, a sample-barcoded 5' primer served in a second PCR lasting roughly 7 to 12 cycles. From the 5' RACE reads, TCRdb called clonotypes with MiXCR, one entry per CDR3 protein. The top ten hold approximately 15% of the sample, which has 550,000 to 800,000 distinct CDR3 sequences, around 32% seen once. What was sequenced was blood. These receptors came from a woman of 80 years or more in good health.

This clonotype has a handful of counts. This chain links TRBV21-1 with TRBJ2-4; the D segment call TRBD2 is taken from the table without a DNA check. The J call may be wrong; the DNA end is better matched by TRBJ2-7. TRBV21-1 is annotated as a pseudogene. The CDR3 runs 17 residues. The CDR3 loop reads CAIAVTSGGGQPYEQYF. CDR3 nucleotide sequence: TGTGCCATCGCGGTGACTAGCGGGGGGGGCCAACCCTACGAGCAGTACTTC.

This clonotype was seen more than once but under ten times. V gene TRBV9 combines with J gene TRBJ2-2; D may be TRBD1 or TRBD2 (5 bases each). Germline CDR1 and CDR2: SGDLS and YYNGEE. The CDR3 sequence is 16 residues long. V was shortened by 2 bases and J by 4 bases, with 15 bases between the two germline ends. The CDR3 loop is CASSVGADGGTGELFF. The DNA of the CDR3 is TGTGCCAGCAGCGTTGGGGCGGATGGGGGCACCGGGGAGCTGTTTTTT.

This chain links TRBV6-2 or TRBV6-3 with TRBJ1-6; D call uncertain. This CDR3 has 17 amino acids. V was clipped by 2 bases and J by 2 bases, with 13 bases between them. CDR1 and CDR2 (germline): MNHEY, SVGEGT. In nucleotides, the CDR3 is TGTGCCAGCAGTTACGGGAGGTCTGTCCCCTATAATTCACCCCTCCACTTT. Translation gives CASSYGRSVPYNSPLHF.

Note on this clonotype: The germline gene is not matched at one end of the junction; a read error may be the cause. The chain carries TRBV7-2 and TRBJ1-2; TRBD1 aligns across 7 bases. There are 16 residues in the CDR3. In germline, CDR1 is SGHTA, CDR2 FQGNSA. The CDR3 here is CASSLGPYGTVYGYTF. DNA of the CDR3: TGTGCCAGCAGCTTAGGGCCCTATGGGACAGTCTATGGCTATACCTTC. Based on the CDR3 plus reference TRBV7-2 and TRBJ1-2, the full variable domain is GAGVSQSPSNKVTEKGKDVELRCDPISGHTALYWYRQSLGQGLEFLIYFQGNSAPDKSGLPSDRFSAERTGGSVSTLTIQRTQQEDSAVYLCASSLGPYGTVYGYTFGSGTRLTVV.